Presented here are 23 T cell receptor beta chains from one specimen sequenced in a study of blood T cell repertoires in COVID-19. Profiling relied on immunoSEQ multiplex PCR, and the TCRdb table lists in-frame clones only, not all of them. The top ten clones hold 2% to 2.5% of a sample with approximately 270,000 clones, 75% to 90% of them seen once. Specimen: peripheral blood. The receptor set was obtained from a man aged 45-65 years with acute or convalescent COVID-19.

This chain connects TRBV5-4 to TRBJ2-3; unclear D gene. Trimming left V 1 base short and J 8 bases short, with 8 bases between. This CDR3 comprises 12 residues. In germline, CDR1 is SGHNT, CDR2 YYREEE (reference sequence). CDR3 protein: CASSLYSGTQYF. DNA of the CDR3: TGTGCCAGCAGCTTGTACAGTGGTACGCAGTATTTT.

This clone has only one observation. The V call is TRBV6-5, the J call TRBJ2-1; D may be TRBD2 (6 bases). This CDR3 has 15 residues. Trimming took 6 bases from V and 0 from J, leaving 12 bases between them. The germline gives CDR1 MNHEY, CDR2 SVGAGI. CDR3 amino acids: CASSGGASSYNEQFF. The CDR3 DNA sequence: TGTGCCAGCAGCGGGGGTGCTAGCTCCTACAATGAGCAGTTCTTC.

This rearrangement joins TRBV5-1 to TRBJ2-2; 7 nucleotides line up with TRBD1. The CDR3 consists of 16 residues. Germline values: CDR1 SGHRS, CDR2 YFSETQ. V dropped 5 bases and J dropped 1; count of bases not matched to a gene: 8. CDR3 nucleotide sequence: TGCGCCAGCAGACCCTCCGGGACAGTGAACACCGGGGAGCTGTTTTTT. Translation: CASRPSGTVNTGELFF.

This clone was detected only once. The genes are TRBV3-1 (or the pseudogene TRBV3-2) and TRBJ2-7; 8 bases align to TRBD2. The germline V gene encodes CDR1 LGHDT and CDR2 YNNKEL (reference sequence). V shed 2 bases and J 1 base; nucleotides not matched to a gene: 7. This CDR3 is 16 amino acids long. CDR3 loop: CASSQLDRGGSYEQYF. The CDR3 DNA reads TGTGCCAGCAGCCAACTTGACCGGGGGGGATCCTACGAGCAGTACTTC.

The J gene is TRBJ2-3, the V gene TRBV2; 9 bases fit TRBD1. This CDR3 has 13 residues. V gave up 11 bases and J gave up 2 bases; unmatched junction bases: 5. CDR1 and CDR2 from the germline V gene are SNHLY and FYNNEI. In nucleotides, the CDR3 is TGTGCCGGACAGGGGCCACACACAGATACGCAGTATTTT. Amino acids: CAGQGPHTDTQYF.

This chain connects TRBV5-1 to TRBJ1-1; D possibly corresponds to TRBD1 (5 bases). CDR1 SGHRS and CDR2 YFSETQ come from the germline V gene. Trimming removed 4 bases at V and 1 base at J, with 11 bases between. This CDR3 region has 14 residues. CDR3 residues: CASSSRVRNTEAFF. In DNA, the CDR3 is TGCGCCAGCAGCAGCAGGGTGAGGAACACTGAAGCTTTCTTT.

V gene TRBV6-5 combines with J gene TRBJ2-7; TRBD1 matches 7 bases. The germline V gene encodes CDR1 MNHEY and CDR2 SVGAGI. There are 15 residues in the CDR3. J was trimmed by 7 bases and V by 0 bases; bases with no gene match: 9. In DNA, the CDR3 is TGTGCCAGCAGTTACTCCGGGACAGTTGTCAGGGAGCAGTACTTC. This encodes CASSYSGTVVREQYF.

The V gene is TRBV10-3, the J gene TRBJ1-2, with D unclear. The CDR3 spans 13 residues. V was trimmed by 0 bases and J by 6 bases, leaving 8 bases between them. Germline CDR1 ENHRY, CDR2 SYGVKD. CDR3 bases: TGTGCCATCAGTGAGTCGAGGGCAGATGGCTACACCTTC. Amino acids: CAISESRADGYTF.

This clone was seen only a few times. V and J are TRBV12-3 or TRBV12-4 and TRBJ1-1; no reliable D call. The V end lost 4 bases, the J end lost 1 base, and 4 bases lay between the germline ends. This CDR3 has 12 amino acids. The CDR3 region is CASSSWNTEAFF. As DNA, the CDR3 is TGTGCCAGCAGTTCATGGAACACTGAAGCTTTCTTT.

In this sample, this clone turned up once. The CDR3 protein is CASSLESTGRWRGELFF. CDR3 coding DNA: TGTGCCAGCAGCTTAGAATCGACAGGGAGATGGCGCGGGGAGCTGTTTTTT. V usage is TRBV11-3 and J usage is TRBJ2-2; TRBD1 aligns across 7 bases. Germline assignment: CDR1 SGHNT and CDR2 YENEEA. There are 17 residues in the CDR3. V was pared by 0 bases and J by 7 bases, with 11 bases of the junction left unmatched.

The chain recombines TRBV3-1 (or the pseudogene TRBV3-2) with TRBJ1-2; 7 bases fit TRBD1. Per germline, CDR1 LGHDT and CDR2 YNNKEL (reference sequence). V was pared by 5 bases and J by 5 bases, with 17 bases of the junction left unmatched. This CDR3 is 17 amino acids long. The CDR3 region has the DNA TGTGCCAGCAGCAAAAGAGGAGCCGGGACAGCTTTTTATGGCTACACCTTC. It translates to CASSKRGAGTAFYGYTF.

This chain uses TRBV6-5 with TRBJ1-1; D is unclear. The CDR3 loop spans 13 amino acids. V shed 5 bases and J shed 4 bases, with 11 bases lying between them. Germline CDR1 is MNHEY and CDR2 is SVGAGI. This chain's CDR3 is CASSPTLSTEAFF. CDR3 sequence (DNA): TGTGCCAGCAGTCCAACATTATCCACTGAAGCTTTCTTT.

CDR3 in amino acids: CAWSTGDTQYF. The DNA of the CDR3 is TGTGCCTGGAGCACAGGGGATACGCAGTATTTT. This chain connects TRBV30 to TRBJ2-3; tentatively, D is TRBD1 (6 bases). Trimming removed 3 bases from V and 6 bases from J, with 7 bases in between. CDR3 length: 11 residues. Germline V gives CDR1 GTSNPN, CDR2 SVGIG (reference sequence).

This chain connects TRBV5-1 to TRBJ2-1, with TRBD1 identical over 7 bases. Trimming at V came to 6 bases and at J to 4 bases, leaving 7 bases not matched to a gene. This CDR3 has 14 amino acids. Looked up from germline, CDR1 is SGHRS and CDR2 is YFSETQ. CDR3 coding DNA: TGCGCCAGCACGCTCGGACAGGAGTACAATGAGCAGTTCTTC. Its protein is CASTLGQEYNEQFF.

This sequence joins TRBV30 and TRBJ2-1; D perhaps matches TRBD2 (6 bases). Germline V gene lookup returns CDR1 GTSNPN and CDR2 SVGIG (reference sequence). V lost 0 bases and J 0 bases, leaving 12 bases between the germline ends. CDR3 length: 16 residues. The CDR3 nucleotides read TGTGCCTGGAGTGTAGCGGGTACCAGCTCCTACAATGAGCAGTTCTTC. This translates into CAWSVAGTSSYNEQFF.

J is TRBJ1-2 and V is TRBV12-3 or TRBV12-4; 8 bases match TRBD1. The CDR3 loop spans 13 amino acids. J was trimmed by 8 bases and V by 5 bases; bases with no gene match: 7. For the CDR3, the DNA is TGTGCCAGCAGTAGGACAGGGTATGGAGGCTACACCTTC. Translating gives CASSRTGYGGYTF.

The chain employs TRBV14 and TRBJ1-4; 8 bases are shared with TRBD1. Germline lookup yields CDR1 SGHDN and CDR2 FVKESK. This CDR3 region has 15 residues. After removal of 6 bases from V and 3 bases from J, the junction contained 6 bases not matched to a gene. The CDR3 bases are TGTGCCAGCAGGACTGGACAGGGCCCTAATGAAAAACTGTTTTTT. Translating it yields CASRTGQGPNEKLFF.

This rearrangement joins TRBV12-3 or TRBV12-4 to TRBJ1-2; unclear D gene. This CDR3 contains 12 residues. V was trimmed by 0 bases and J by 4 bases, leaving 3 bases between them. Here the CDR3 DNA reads TGTGCCAGCAGTTTAGCCATCTATGGCTACACCTTC. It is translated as CASSLAIYGYTF.

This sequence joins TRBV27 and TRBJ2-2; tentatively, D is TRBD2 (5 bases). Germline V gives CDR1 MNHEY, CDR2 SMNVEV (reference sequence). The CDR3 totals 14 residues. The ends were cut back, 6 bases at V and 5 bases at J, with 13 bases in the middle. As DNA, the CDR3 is TGTGCCAGCAGCTGGACTCAAAGGACCGGGGAGCTGTTTTTT. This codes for CASSWTQRTGELFF.

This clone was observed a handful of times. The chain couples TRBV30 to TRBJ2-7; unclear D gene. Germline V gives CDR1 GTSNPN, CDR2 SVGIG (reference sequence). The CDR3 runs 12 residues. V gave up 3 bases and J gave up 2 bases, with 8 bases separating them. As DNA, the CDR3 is TGTGCCTGGAGCCCTGGAGCCTACGAGCAGTACTTC. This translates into CAWSPGAYEQYF. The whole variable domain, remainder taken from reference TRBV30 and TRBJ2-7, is SQTIHQWPATLVQPVGSPLSLECTVEGTSNPNLYWYRQAAGRGLQLLFYSVGIGQISSEVPQNLSASRPQDRQFILSSKKLLLSDSGFYLCAWSPGAYEQYFGPGTRLTVT.

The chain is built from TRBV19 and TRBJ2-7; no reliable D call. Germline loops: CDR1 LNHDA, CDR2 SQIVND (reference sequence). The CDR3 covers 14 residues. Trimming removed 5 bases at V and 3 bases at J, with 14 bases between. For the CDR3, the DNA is TGTGCCAGTAGTCCCGCTACAGTCCTCTACGAGCAGTACTTC. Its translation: CASSPATVLYEQYF.

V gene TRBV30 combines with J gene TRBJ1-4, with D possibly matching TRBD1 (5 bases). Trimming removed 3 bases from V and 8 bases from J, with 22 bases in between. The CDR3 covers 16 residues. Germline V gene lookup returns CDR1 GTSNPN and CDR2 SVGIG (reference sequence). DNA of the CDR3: TGTGCCTGGAGATTTTCGGGGGAGAGGGTCCTAGAAAAACTGTTTTTT. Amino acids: CAWRFSGERVLEKLFF.

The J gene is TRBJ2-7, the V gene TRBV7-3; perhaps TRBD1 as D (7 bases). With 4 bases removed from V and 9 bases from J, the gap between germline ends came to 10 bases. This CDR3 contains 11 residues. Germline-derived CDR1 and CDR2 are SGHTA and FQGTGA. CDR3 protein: CASSSGGRQYF. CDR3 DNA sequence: TGTGCCAGCAGCTCAGGGGGGCGGCAGTACTTC.